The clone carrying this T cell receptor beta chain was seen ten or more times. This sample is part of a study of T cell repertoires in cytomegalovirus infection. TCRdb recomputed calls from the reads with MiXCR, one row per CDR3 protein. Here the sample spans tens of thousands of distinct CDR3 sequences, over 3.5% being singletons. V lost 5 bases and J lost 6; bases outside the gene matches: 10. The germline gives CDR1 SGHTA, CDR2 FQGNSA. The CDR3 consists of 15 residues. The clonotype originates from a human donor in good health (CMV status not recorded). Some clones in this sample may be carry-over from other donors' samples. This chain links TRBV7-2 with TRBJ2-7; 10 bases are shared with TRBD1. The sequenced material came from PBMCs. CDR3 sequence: CASSRLSTGGLEQYF. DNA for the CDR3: TGTGCCAGCAGCCGACTCTCGACAGGGGGCCTCGAGCAGTACTTC.